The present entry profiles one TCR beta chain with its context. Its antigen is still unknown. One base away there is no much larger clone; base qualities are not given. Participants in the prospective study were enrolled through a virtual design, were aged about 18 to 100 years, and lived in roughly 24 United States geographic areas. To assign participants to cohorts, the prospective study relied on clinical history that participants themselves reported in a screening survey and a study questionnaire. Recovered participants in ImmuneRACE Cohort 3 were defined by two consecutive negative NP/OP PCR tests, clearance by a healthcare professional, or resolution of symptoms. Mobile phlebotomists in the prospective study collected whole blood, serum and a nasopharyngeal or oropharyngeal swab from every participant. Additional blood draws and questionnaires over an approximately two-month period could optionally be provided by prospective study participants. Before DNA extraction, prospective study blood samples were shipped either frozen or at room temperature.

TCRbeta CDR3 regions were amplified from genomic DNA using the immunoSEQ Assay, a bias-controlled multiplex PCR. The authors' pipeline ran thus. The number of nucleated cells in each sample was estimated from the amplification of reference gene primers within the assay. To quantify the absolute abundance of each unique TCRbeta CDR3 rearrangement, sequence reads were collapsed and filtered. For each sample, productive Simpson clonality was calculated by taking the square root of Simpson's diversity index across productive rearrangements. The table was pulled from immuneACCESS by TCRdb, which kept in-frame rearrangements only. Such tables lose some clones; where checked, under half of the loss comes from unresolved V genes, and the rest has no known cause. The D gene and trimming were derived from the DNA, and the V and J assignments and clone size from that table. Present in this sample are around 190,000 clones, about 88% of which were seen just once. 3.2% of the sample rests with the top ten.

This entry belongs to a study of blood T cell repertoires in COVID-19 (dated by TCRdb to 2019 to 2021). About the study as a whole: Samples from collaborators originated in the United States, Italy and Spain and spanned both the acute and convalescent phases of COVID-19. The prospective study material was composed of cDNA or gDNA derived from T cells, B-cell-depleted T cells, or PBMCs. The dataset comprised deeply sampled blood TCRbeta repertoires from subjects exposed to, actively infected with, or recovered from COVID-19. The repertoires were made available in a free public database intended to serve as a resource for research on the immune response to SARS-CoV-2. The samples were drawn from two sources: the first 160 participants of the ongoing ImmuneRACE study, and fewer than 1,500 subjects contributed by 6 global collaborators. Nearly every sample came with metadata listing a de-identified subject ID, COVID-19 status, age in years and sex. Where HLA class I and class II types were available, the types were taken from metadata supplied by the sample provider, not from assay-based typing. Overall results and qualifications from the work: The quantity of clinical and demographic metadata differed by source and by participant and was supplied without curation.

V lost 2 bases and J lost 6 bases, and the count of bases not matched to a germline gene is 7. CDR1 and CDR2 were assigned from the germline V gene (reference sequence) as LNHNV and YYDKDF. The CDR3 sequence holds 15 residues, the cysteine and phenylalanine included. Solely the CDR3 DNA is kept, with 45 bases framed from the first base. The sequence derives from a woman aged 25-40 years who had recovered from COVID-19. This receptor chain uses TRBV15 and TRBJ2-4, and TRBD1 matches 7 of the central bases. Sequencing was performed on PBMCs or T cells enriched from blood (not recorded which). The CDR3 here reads CATSRSRTGPNIQYF. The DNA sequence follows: TGTGCCACCAGCAGATCGAGGACAGGACCAAACATTCAGTACTTC.